The present T cell receptor (beta chain) was sequenced within a study of cytomegalovirus exposure and HLA in healthy donors (dated 2017 in TCRdb). With respect to the entire study: In an earlier analysis of some 550 of the donors, 276 Gb of sequence data and 100 million or so unique TCR beta sequences from roughly 200 million T cells were reported. An early release covering approximately 600 HLA-typed donors comprised about 300 gigabases of sequencing data and roughly 86 million unique TCR sequences. Of the 350 to 450 genotyped donors, 65% to 90% fell in the genetic ancestry cluster associated with self-reported Caucasian donors. The study aimed to test whether signatures of past pathogen exposure could be identified by cataloging public T cell receptors. The study used immunosequencing to profile the T cell repertoires of approximately 650 subjects and linked those repertoires to cytomegalovirus serostatus. Besides the first cohort of some 670 subjects, a separate validation cohort made up of 120 different subjects was used. To predict cytomegalovirus infection status, the study combined high-throughput TCR immunosequencing, statistical association of individual TCRs with disease status, and machine learning. To study patterns of TCR occurrence, a later analysis re-analyzed previously published TCR beta repertoires from several hundred donors and added high-resolution HLA genotyping. Rather than using new phenotypic data, the later analysis identified candidate immune exposures from TCR beta sequences and from how often those sequences occurred across donors. An earlier analysis of around 640 of the donors used high-throughput TCR beta sequencing to judge whether each TCR beta V gene segment behaved as functional or pseudogenic. Alongside the repertoire data, information on donor age, sex, ethnicity and CMV serostatus was compiled. Genome-wide SNP genotypes for about three fifths of the roughly 700 donors were used in a later genetic analysis, which treated that subset as a discovery cohort. Every discovery cohort repertoire had been produced on one sequencing platform. HLA typing covered class I and class II loci at four-digit resolution. The number of typed donors differed by locus: 629-630 for A, B, C, DRB1 and DQB1; roughly 510 for DQA1; around 580 for DPA1; and roughly 470 for DPB1. Four or five DR-DQ haplotypes were treated as single units for association and clustering because of strong linkage in the cohort. On average, about 240,000 unique TCR beta nucleotide sequences were sequenced per donor among more than 350 genotyped donors of the cohort, with roughly 18% of those sequences being non-productive.

Only one count was recorded for this clone. Which antigen it targets is not known. No base qualities exist here, and no much larger clone lies one base off it. Summary of the overall study and its limitations: Some IMGT-functional V segments, including TRBV6-2 and TRBV6-3, could not be told apart with the 87-base-pair reads, so those segments were excluded. Most CMV-associated TCR beta chains appeared to be HLA-restricted in a later analysis, and the HLA associations seemed to be driven largely by CMV exposure. The authors suggested that the approach could potentially be extended to other disease states and immunological phenotypes. Compared with equally common non-associated chains, HLA-associated TCR beta chains in a later analysis were more clonally expanded and had lower generation probabilities. In a later analysis, the rate of TCR association differed among HLA loci, with DRB1 alleles having the most associated TCRs and HLA-C alleles having the fewest. Because counts were too low, more than 15 rarely observed V segments, including chromosome 9 orphons, were left out of the earlier analysis of a few hundred of the donors. Broadly in line with IMGT annotations, most TCR beta V segments showed up in productive rearrangements about 87% or about 30% of the time in an earlier analysis of under 700 of the donors. In this cohort, only TCR beta chains were sequenced, and detectable features were limited by the absence of alpha or paired-chain data. While some public TCRs were present in many individuals, most TCR sequences turned up only very rarely across donors. At a false discovery rate of 0.05, a later analysis linked around 17,000 TCR beta sequences to specific HLA alleles. The classifier was reported to diagnose cytomegalovirus status with high specificity and sensitivity in both the original and validation cohorts. Three of the identified cytomegalovirus-associated TCR beta chains were confirmed in vitro to be specific for cytomegalovirus antigens. Compared with the 666-donor mean, donors in an Asian-associated ancestry cluster had fewer N-insertions in productive TCRs, according to a later genetic analysis. According to a later analysis, parvovirus B19, influenza, CMV and Epstein-Barr virus appeared linked to several top co-occurrence clusters. Roughly uniform sequencing depth across donors was assumed in presence/absence analyses, although this assumption may not hold. A later genetic analysis associated a missense DCLRE1C variant with V-gene and J-gene trimming of TCR beta chains, and an independent cohort replicated the association. The only immune exposure information available for the cohort was CMV serostatus. The study listed 150 to 200 TCR beta chains as associated with cytomegalovirus. A further reported finding was that TCR beta sequences accurately predicted the HLA-A and HLA-B alleles for most subjects in the first cohort. A cluster of highly shared sequence variants was judged likely to be a technical artifact of the sequencing pipeline. Assigning TCR associations to individual alleles was difficult when HLA alleles, especially DR and DQ, strongly co-occurred. Linkage disequilibrium might explain the correlated functional status among segregating V segments, but an unknown experimental factor could not be ruled out. Because HLA typing was missing for some donors at each locus, association tests included only the typed subset.

The cohort comprised some 680 healthy bone marrow donors. All cohort members were sampled while nominally healthy, although unrecorded immune exposures were likely present. The donor was CMV seropositive and was included in the group of approximately 300 seropositive cohort members. A peripheral blood sample was provided by each donor, and peripheral blood mononuclear cells were used for TCR beta sequencing. The Qiagen DNeasy Blood Extraction Kit was used to extract genomic DNA from the blood cell samples. Taken from cysteine to phenylalanine, the CDR3 has 18 residues. The entry retains the CDR3 DNA only, 54 bases that are in frame from base 1. The germline V gene sets CDR1 to KGHSH and CDR2 to LQKENI. V lost 3 bases and J lost 0 bases; the stretch between them is 15 bases long. Receptor amplification or capture employed the immunoSEQ multiplex PCR assay. For the multiplex PCR, a mixture combining 60 forward primers for TCR Vbeta segments and 13 reverse primers for TCR Jbeta segments was used. A multiplex PCR assay on genomic DNA amplified the CDR3 region of rearranged TCR beta genes. On the Illumina HiSeq System, the amplified TCR beta libraries were sequenced as 87-base-pair reads. The paper's processing steps were these. Across the 700 or so repertoires, a later analysis counted around 80 million unique TCR beta chains, some 11 million of which were shared by at least two donors. A nearest-neighbor algorithm error-corrected the raw reads and collapsed the reads into unique sequences, merging closely related sequences to remove PCR and sequencing errors. Alignment of CDR3 sequences to IMGT reference sequences was used to assign V, D and J gene segments. For a sequence to be retained, at least a six-nucleotide match to both a V gene segment and a J gene segment was required. A rearrangement counted as productive if the CDR3 had no stop codons and remained in frame with V and J, and every other rearrangement counted as non-productive. CDR3 was defined according to IMGT convention as the region running from the second conserved V-encoded cysteine to the conserved J-encoded phenylalanine. Sequences without an unambiguous match to a single V gene segment were excluded from the earlier analysis of a few hundred of the donors. In an earlier analysis of several hundred of the donors, a V segment was called functional when productive rearrangements were above 56.7%, and segregating when the standard deviation between donors exceeded 5%. To diagnose cytomegalovirus status from the catalog of TCR beta chain sequences, a statistical classification framework was built. In a later analysis, V and J genes were assigned by comparing TCR nucleotide sequences against IMGT/GENE-DB human TR gene sequences. The TCRdist pipeline was used in a later analysis to assign CDR3 sequences and most-parsimonious VDJ recombination scenarios. A later analysis defined each TCR beta chain by its CDR3 amino acid sequence plus V-gene family, and excluded reads lacking a unique V-gene family. As a way to deal with suspected cross-contamination and a sequencing artifact, a later analysis dropped approximately 570 nucleotide sequences that were highly shared and had low generation probability. In a later analysis, a clonal expansion index for each public chain was calculated from normalized within-repertoire ranks of inferred template counts. In a later analysis, generation probabilities were computed with a VDJ recombination model fitted to out-of-frame rearrangements, and the resulting probabilities were checked against IGoR. Hypergeometric tests were used in a later analysis to score TCR-TCR, TCR-HLA and TCR-CMV co-occurrence, with a repertoire-size bias correction applied to the TCR pairs. To estimate false discovery rates, a later analysis permuted the HLA or CMV assignments 20 times. A later analysis grouped co-occurring TCRs with DBSCAN, adding TCRdist sequence similarity when clustering within HLA-allele-positive subsets. For co-occurrence clustering, repertoires with fewer than 30,000 or more than 120,000 public chains were excluded, along with five repertoires with anomalous nucleotide sharing. The table was pulled from immuneACCESS by TCRdb, which kept in-frame rearrangements only. Such tables lose some clones; where checked, under half of the loss comes from unresolved V genes, and the rest has no known cause. The V and J calls and clone size are taken from that table; D and trimming were inferred from the DNA. This sample comprises under 250,000 clones, roughly 82% of them detected only once. The top ten constitute around 6% of the sample.

The source is a man aged 35 to 55 in good health and CMV-seropositive. The rearrangement combines TRBV18 with TRBJ2-6; TRBD2 is possibly the D segment (6 matching bases). Sample: PBMCs. The CDR3 protein sequence reads: CASSPLGTPNSGANVLTF. The DNA reads as follows: TGTGCCAGCTCACCCCTTGGGACTCCGAACTCTGGGGCCAACGTCCTGACTTTC.